These T cell receptor beta chains were read from a single sample in a study of cytomegalovirus exposure and HLA in healthy donors. Repertoires were generated with immunoSEQ multiplex PCR, while TCRdb's copy carries only in-frame clones and drops some. The table records about 120,000 clones, approximately 81% of them present only once. The sequenced sample consisted of PBMCs. All receptors come from a woman aged 30 to 39 in good health and CMV-seronegative. The CDR3 runs from the conserved cysteine through the conserved F or W. A D gene is named only where the DNA matches it firmly. Size is omitted from some rows. Given values are once, few, many or a class for expanded clones.

V	size	J	D	CDR3	DNA
TRBV9	.	TRBJ2-3	.	CASSPRLRNTQYF	TGTGCCAGCAGCCCTAGACTTCGAAATACGCAGTATTTT
TRBV25-1	.	TRBJ2-5	TRBD1	CASSEPRTGAETQYF	TGTGCCAGCAGTGAACCCCGGACAGGGGCCGAGACCCAGTACTTC
TRBV2	.	TRBJ1-2	.	CASSEIWRSNYGYTF	TGTGCCAGCAGTGAAATCTGGAGAAGTAACTATGGCTACACCTTC
TRBV27	.	TRBJ2-5	TRBD2	CASSPTSGGGETQYF	TGTGCCAGCAGTCCCACAAGCGGGGGCGGAGAGACCCAGTACTTC
TRBV4-1	few	TRBJ2-5	TRBD1	CASSQDGGGGTGAQETQYF	TGCGCCAGCAGCCAAGATGGCGGCGGCGGGACAGGGGCCCAAGAGACCCAGTACTTC
TRBV7-2	.	TRBJ2-6	TRBD2	CASSSSGGSGANVLTF	TGTGCCAGCAGCTCTAGCGGGGGCTCTGGGGCCAACGTCCTGACTTTC
TRBV2	few	TRBJ1-6	.	CASKRDVDNSPLHF	TGTGCCAGCAAGCGGGACGTTGATAATTCACCCCTCCACTTT
TRBV14	.	TRBJ1-1	TRBD1	CASSLRDRPGGEAFF	TGTGCCAGCAGCTTGCGGGACAGGCCTGGGGGTGAAGCTTTCTTT
TRBV7-9	once	TRBJ2-7	.	CASSLGTNSYEQYF	TGTGCCAGCAGCTTAGGGACAAACTCCTACGAGCAGTACTTC
TRBV5-4	.	TRBJ1-2	TRBD1	CASSVTGWYGYTF	TGTGCCAGCAGCGTGACAGGGTGGTATGGCTACACCTTC
TRBV14	.	TRBJ2-7	.	CASSQQINRGEQYF	TGTGCCAGCAGCCAACAGATCAATCGGGGCGAGCAGTACTTC
TRBV25-1	.	TRBJ2-7	.	CASSDPAGGPEQYF	TGTGCCAGCAGTGACCCCGCGGGCGGCCCCGAGCAGTACTTC
TRBV30	.	TRBJ2-1	TRBD1	CAWSAYRGRNSNEQFF	TGTGCCTGGAGTGCCTACAGGGGGCGTAATTCAAATGAGCAGTTCTTC